A selection of T cell receptor beta chains follows, all from one sample in a study of blood T cell repertoires in COVID-19. Generated by immunoSEQ multiplex PCR, the TCRdb table keeps only in-frame clones and is missing some. The profile covers 150,000 to 200,000 clones, with about 88% appearing a single time and less than 1% taken by the ten largest. Material for sequencing was peripheral blood. The source of these receptors is a man younger than 30 with acute or convalescent COVID-19. Both conserved end residues are part of each CDR3. Each record gives: CDR3 protein, CDR3 DNA, clone size, V gene, D gene, J gene. D genes are given only for firm matches. Size tells how often a clone was seen (once, few, many) or the class of an expanded clone, and some rows leave it out.

CASSHVDMGLTHQPQHF | TGCGCCAGCAGCCACGTCGACATGGGGCTGACGCATCAGCCCCAGCATTTT | NA | TRBV4-1 | NA | TRBJ1-5
CASSKTQGASYNSPLHF | TGTGCCAGCAGCAAAACACAGGGGGCCTCCTATAATTCACCCCTCCACTTT | once | TRBV7-9 | TRBD1 | TRBJ1-6
CASNTGTGVWSNQPQHF | TGTGCCAGTAATACCGGGACAGGGGTTTGGAGCAATCAGCCCCAGCATTTT | NA | TRBV19 | TRBD1 | TRBJ1-5
CASSPSGLGATEAFF | TGTGCCAGCAGCCCCTCAGGGCTTGGGGCCACTGAAGCTTTCTTT | NA | TRBV9 | NA | TRBJ1-1
CASSVGTTANYGYTF | TGTGCCAGCAGCGTAGGGACAACAGCTAACTATGGCTACACCTTC | NA | TRBV9 | NA | TRBJ1-2
CASRRFGGGEKLFF | TGTGCCAGCAGGCGATTTGGCGGTGGTGAAAAACTGTTTTTT | NA | TRBV6-5 | NA | TRBJ1-4
CASSEQYSGANVLTF | TGTGCCAGCAGTGAACAGTACTCTGGGGCCAACGTCCTGACTTTC | NA | TRBV6-4 | NA | TRBJ2-6
CASSPRDREDYGYTF | TGTGCCAGCTCACCCCGGGACAGGGAGGACTATGGCTACACCTTC | NA | TRBV18 | TRBD1 | TRBJ1-2
CASSLMGDRGHEQFF | TGCGCCAGCAGCTTAATGGGGGACAGGGGACATGAGCAGTTCTTC | NA | TRBV5-1 | TRBD1 | TRBJ2-1
CASSRQGPGLAGETDTQYF | TGTGCCAGCTCACGACAGGGCCCGGGACTAGCGGGGGAGACAGATACGCAGTATTTT | NA | TRBV18 | TRBD2 | TRBJ2-3
CASSRDSLPTIEQFF | TGTGCCAGCTCCCGAGACAGTCTCCCGACCATTGAGCAGTTCTTC | once | TRBV11-2 | NA | TRBJ2-1
CASSATVSNQPQHF | TGCGCCAGCAGTGCCACAGTTAGCAATCAGCCCCAGCATTTT | few | TRBV10-2 | NA | TRBJ1-5
CASSEGLAQYNEQFF | TGTGCCAGCAGTGAGGGACTAGCACAGTACAATGAGCAGTTCTTC | NA | TRBV6-1 | TRBD2 | TRBJ2-1
CASSGANEQFF | TGTGCCAGCAGCGGGGCTAATGAGCAGTTCTTC | NA | TRBV9 | NA | TRBJ2-1
CASSLRDWEQYF | TGTGCCAGCAGCTTGAGAGACTGGGAGCAGTACTTC | NA | TRBV5-8 | NA | TRBJ2-7
CASSLGMDKTNTEAFF | TGTGCCAGCAGCTTGGGAATGGACAAGACCAACACTGAAGCTTTCTTT | NA | TRBV7-2 | NA | TRBJ1-1
CASSGSGLAGETQYF | TGTGCCAGCAGCGGCTCCGGACTAGCTGGGGAGACCCAGTACTTC | once | TRBV9 | TRBD2 | TRBJ2-5
CASSPDRQTGELFF | TGTGCCAGCTCACCGGACAGACAAACCGGGGAGCTGTTTTTT | NA | TRBV18 | NA | TRBJ2-2
CASAPGGGTDTQYF | TGTGCCAGCGCTCCGGGGGGAGGCACAGATACGCAGTATTTT | NA | TRBV6-4 | TRBD2 | TRBJ2-3
CAWSVQGNTEAFF | TGTGCCTGGAGTGTTCAGGGGAACACTGAAGCTTTCTTT | NA | TRBV30 | NA | TRBJ1-1
CASSGRTGMNQPQHF | TGTGCCAGCAGCGGCCGGACAGGGATGAATCAGCCCCAGCATTTT | NA | TRBV28 | TRBD1 | TRBJ1-5
CSVEDATGNYGYTF | TGCAGCGTTGAAGACGCGACAGGGAATTATGGCTACACCTTC | NA | TRBV29-1 | TRBD1 | TRBJ1-2
CASSARYVAHGSGYTF | TGTGCCAGCAGCGCCCGTTATGTCGCCCACGGTAGTGGCTACACCTTC | NA | TRBV7-9 | NA | TRBJ1-2
CASRVRGNSNQPQHF | TGTGCCAGCAGGGTCAGGGGTAATAGCAATCAGCCCCAGCATTTT | NA | TRBV6-5 | NA | TRBJ1-5
CASSLVDRISTDTQYF | TGTGCCAGCAGCTTAGTCGACAGGATAAGCACAGATACGCAGTATTTT | NA | TRBV11-2 | NA | TRBJ2-3
CATNRDPGGSYEQYF | TGTGCCACCAACCGGGACCCAGGGGGCTCCTACGAGCAGTACTTC | NA | TRBV6-5 | TRBD1 | TRBJ2-7
CASAQSGDEQYF | TGTGCCAGTGCCCAGTCAGGCGACGAGCAGTACTTC | NA | TRBV19 | NA | TRBJ2-7
CASSQVGRYNEQFF | TGTGCCAGCAGCCAAGTGGGCCGGTACAATGAGCAGTTCTTC | NA | TRBV3-1/TRBV3-2 | NA | TRBJ2-1
CASSPSTGGDNEQFF | TGTGCCAGCAGCCCAAGTACCGGGGGTGACAATGAGCAGTTCTTC | NA | TRBV7-2 | NA | TRBJ2-1
CATSAPSGGKTSTDTQYF | TGTGCCACCAGTGCCCCCAGCGGGGGCAAGACTAGCACAGATACGCAGTATTTT | NA | TRBV24-1 | TRBD2 | TRBJ2-3
CASSSRGSNQPQHF | TGTGCCAGCAGCAGTAGAGGAAGCAATCAGCCCCAGCATTTT | NA | TRBV5-5 | NA | TRBJ1-5
CASSRDRRGEAFF | TGTGCCAGTAGTAGGGACAGGCGGGGTGAAGCTTTCTTT | NA | TRBV19 | TRBD1 | TRBJ1-1
CAWSREGLYFYEQYF | TGTGCCTGGAGCCGAGAGGGACTGTACTTCTACGAGCAGTACTTC | NA | TRBV30 | NA | TRBJ2-7
CASAMTVQPQHF | TGTGCCAGCGCAATGACAGTTCAGCCCCAGCATTTT | NA | TRBV28 | NA | TRBJ1-5
CSVRETSMGEQFF | TGCAGCGTCCGGGAGACTAGCATGGGCGAGCAGTTCTTC | NA | TRBV29-1 | TRBD2 | TRBJ2-1
CASSGSGGLVEQYF | TGTGCCAGCAGCGGTTCAGGGGGCTTGGTTGAGCAGTACTTC | NA | TRBV5-4 | TRBD1 | TRBJ2-7
CASSPQAGGAYYGYTF | TGTGCCAGCAGCCCCCAGGCAGGGGGCGCTTACTATGGCTACACCTTC | NA | TRBV3-1/TRBV3-2 | TRBD1 | TRBJ1-2
CASSFDRGRNQPQHF | TGTGCCAGCAGCTTTGACAGGGGACGCAATCAGCCCCAGCATTTT | NA | TRBV7-2 | TRBD1 | TRBJ1-5
CASRTGRGERGTKNIQYF | TGTGCCAGCAGAACGGGGAGGGGGGAGAGAGGAACCAAAAACATTCAGTACTTC | NA | TRBV11-2 | NA | TRBJ2-4
CAWAGTGDTDTQYF | TGTGCCTGGGCCGGGACAGGGGACACAGATACGCAGTATTTT | NA | TRBV30 | TRBD1 | TRBJ2-3
CASSLFQNTEAFF | TGTGCCAGCAGCTTATTCCAGAACACTGAAGCTTTCTTT | NA | TRBV7-3 | NA | TRBJ1-1
CASSQSGQVNYGYTF | TGCGCCAGCAGCCAATCCGGACAAGTCAACTATGGCTACACCTTC | NA | TRBV4-1 | NA | TRBJ1-2
CASSLGIWQGNNEQFF | TGTGCCAGCAGCTTAGGCATATGGCAGGGTAACAATGAGCAGTTCTTC | NA | TRBV7-7 | NA | TRBJ2-1
CASSSGQGKATNEKLFF | TGCGCCAGCAGCTCGGGACAGGGGAAGGCAACTAATGAAAAACTGTTTTTT | NA | TRBV5-1 | TRBD1 | TRBJ1-4
CASSLERGSSYNSPLHF | TGTGCCAGCAGCTTAGAGAGAGGGAGCTCCTATAATTCACCCCTCCACTTT | NA | TRBV7-2 | NA | TRBJ1-6
CATSRDLFGQQSGNGYTF | TGTGCCACCAGCAGAGATTTGTTTGGACAGCAAAGTGGGAATGGCTACACCTTC | NA | TRBV15 | NA | TRBJ1-2
CASSDSGTNSPLHF | TGTGCCAGCAGTGACTCCGGGACAAATTCACCCCTCCACTTT | NA | TRBV6-4 | NA | TRBJ1-6
CASSTYRQGSGGYTF | TGTGCCAGCAGCACCTACCGACAGGGGTCGGGTGGCTACACCTTC | few | TRBV5-5 | TRBD1 | TRBJ1-2